A single sample gave rise to the 32 T cell receptor beta chains below, sequenced in a study of cytomegalovirus exposure and HLA in healthy donors. A multiplex PCR was run with 60 Vbeta primers and 13 Jbeta primers. This table comes from immunoSEQ multiplex PCR, and its TCRdb copy is limited to in-frame clones, with some not included. The top ten hold around 7.3% of the sample, which has about 170,000 clones, about four fifths seen once. Sequencing used PBMCs. The receptors come from a man aged 30 to 45 in good health and CMV-seropositive.

The chain employs TRBV28 and TRBJ2-2; the D gene is possibly TRBD2 (6 bases). The CDR3 spans 12 residues. Per germline, CDR1 MDHEN and CDR2 SYDVKM. The V gene lost 7 bases and the J gene lost 10 bases, with 13 bases spanning the gap. CDR3 coding DNA: TGTGCCAGCACCCTGGAGGGTGAGGAGCTGTTTTTT. It codes for CASTLEGEELFF.

The gene calls are TRBV18 and TRBJ1-5; 7 bases match TRBD1. With 4 bases clipped from V and 1 base from J, the junction kept 7 bases outside the gene matches. Germline-derived CDR1 and CDR2 are KGHSH and LQKENI. The CDR3 is 16 residues long. CDR3 in DNA: TGTGCCAGCTCACAAGGTACAGGGGTGAGCAATCAGCCCCAGCATTTT. Translating it yields CASSQGTGVSNQPQHF.

The CDR3 here is CASSLSDTQYF. CDR3 DNA sequence: TGCGCCAGCAGCCTCTCAGATACGCAGTATTTT. V is TRBV4-1 and J is TRBJ2-3, with D uncertain. Germline CDR1 is MGHRA and CDR2 is YSYEKL. The CDR3 contains 11 residues. The V end was cut by 4 bases, the J end by 4 bases, with 3 bases between.

J is TRBJ2-7 and V is TRBV6-1; D ambiguous. CDR1 is MNHNS, CDR2 SASEGT, per germline. Trimming stripped 0 bases from V and 2 bases from J, with 11 bases between. The CDR3 is 15 amino acids. The CDR3 reads CASSEARGGAYEQYF. CDR3 DNA sequence: TGTGCCAGCAGTGAAGCGAGAGGCGGCGCCTACGAGCAGTACTTC.

The chain has TRBV7-2 and TRBJ2-1; 10 nucleotides line up with TRBD2. The V segment lost 0 bases and the J segment 6 bases; nucleotides outside the gene matches: 8. There are 17 residues in the CDR3. Per the germline V gene, CDR1 is SGHTA and CDR2 is FQGNSA. The CDR3 DNA follows: TGTGCCAGCAGCTTAGCCGAACTAGCGGGGTTCTCCAATGAGCAGTTCTTC. It codes for CASSLAELAGFSNEQFF.

V usage is TRBV10-2 and J usage is TRBJ1-4; D not certain. CDR1 WSHSY and CDR2 SAAADI come from the germline V gene. V lost 2 bases, J lost 7 bases, and 14 bases lay in between. CDR3 length equals 15 residues. CDR3 in DNA: TGCGCCAGCAGTGAGCCCTCCGGGGTAGGTGAAAAACTGTTTTTT. Its protein is CASSEPSGVGEKLFF.

The V gene is TRBV5-5, the J gene TRBJ1-3; TRBD1 agrees at 11 bases. Germline V gene lookup returns CDR1 SGHKS and CDR2 YYEKEE (reference sequence). V lost 4 bases and J lost 6; bases outside the gene matches: 12. The CDR3 extends over 17 amino acids. CDR3 sequence (DNA): TGTGCCAGCAGCCGTGCCTGGACAGGGGGCCGAGAAAACACCATATATTTT. Protein sequence: CASSRAWTGGRENTIYF.

The rearrangement joins TRBV28 to TRBJ1-2, with a weak D call TRBD1 (6 bases). With 5 bases removed from V and 2 bases from J, the gap between germline ends came to 15 bases. The CDR3 has 15 residues. The germline V gene encodes CDR1 MDHEN and CDR2 SYDVKM. The CDR3 here is CASSHNRQANYGYTF. The CDR3 nucleotides are TGTGCCAGCAGTCATAACCGACAGGCGAACTATGGCTACACCTTC.

This chain links TRBV7-9 with TRBJ2-7; perhaps TRBD2 as D (7 bases). Trimming removed 2 bases at V and 3 bases at J, with 17 bases between. The CDR3 contains 16 residues. CDR1 is SEHNR and CDR2 is FQNEAQ in the germline V gene (reference sequence). CDR3: CASSLSRRGGGYEQYF. CDR3 sequence (DNA): TGTGCCAGCAGCTTATCCAGGAGGGGGGGTGGCTACGAGCAGTACTTC.

CDR3 sequence: CASSQDRDRDPNTQYF. The CDR3 DNA follows: TGCGCCAGCAGCCAAGATCGGGACAGGGACCCAAATACGCAGTATTTT. V and J are TRBV4-3 and TRBJ2-3; 9 bases agree with TRBD1. V dropped 0 bases and J dropped 7; count of bases not matched to a gene: 8. The CDR3 contains 16 residues. Germline-derived CDR1 and CDR2 are LGHNA and YSLEER.

This clone showed up just a few times. The rearrangement joins TRBV5-1 to TRBJ2-5, with 10 positions matching TRBD2. From germline, CDR1 is SGHRS and CDR2 YFSETQ. The length of the CDR3 is 14 residues. V lost 3 bases to trimming and J lost 5 bases; unmatched junction nucleotides: 4. This CDR3 is CASSSAGGKETQYF. CDR3 sequence (DNA): TGCGCCAGCAGCTCAGCGGGAGGGAAGGAGACCCAGTACTTC. Full variable domain (missing parts from reference TRBV5-1 and TRBJ2-5): KAGVTQTPRYLIKTRGQQVTLSCSPISGHRSVSWYQQTPGQGLQFLFEYFSETQRNKGNFPGRFSGRQFSNSRSEMNVSTLELGDSALYLCASSSAGGKETQYFGPGTRLLVL.

The chain links TRBV27 to TRBJ2-7, with TRBD2 identical over 10 bases. CDR1 and CDR2 (germline): MNHEY, SMNVEV (reference sequence). This CDR3 has 16 residues. The ends lost 3 bases at V and 5 bases at J; junction bases unmatched: 10. CDR3 region: CASSFHPSGSIHEQYF. In DNA, the CDR3 is TGTGCCAGCAGTTTCCACCCTAGCGGGAGTATCCACGAGCAGTACTTC.

The chain links TRBV23-1 to TRBJ1-2, with 8 bases aligning to TRBD1. TRBV23-1 falls under the ORF class, with uncertain function. The CDR3 extends over 17 amino acids. V shed 9 bases, J shed 2 bases, and the junction held 17 bases outside the gene matches. The CDR3 sequence: CARSWLADRALNYGYTF. Here the CDR3 DNA reads TGCGCCAGAAGCTGGTTGGCGGACAGGGCGCTGAACTATGGCTACACCTTC.

This clone was recorded only once. The V gene is TRBV4-1, the J gene TRBJ1-3, with 7 positions matching TRBD1. Germline CDR1 MGHRA, CDR2 YSYEKL. The CDR3 extends over 16 amino acids. The ends lost 6 bases at V and 0 bases at J; junction bases unmatched: 8. The CDR3 sequence: CASRITGESSGNTIYF. The CDR3, as DNA: TGCGCCAGCAGAATAACAGGGGAGAGCTCTGGAAACACCATATATTTT.

This rearrangement joins TRBV15 to TRBJ1-5; 8 positions match TRBD1. V lost 5 bases to trimming and J lost 5 bases; unmatched junction nucleotides: 5. This CDR3 comprises 14 residues. Germline CDR1 is LNHNV and CDR2 is YYDKDF (reference sequence). CDR3 nucleotide sequence: TGTGCCACCAGCTTAGACAGGGGTGATCAGCCCCAGCATTTT. This encodes CATSLDRGDQPQHF.

This clone was observed once. The chain joins TRBV6-1 to TRBJ2-7, with 7 bases fitting TRBD1. Germline V gene sequence: CDR1 MNHNS, CDR2 SASEGT. The V and J ends lost 9 bases and 5 bases, in that order; junction bases with no gene match: 10. CDR3 size: 13 residues. The CDR3, as DNA: TGTGCCAGTGTCGGACCTAGGGGGCACGAGCAGTACTTC. Its translation: CASVGPRGHEQYF.

This clone showed up just once. This chain links TRBV6-6 with TRBJ1-1, with 11 bases aligning to TRBD1. The CDR3 loop spans 15 amino acids. Trimming took 0 bases from V and 6 from J; bases not matched to a gene: 3. CDR1 and CDR2 from the germline V gene are MNHNY and SVGAGI (reference sequence). The CDR3 region is CASSYSLGQGAEAFF. The CDR3 coding sequence is TGTGCCAGCAGTTACTCCTTGGGACAGGGGGCTGAAGCTTTCTTT.

This chain links TRBV11-2 with TRBJ1-2; TRBD1 is a possible D gene (6 bases). This CDR3 has 13 amino acids. The germline V gene encodes CDR1 SGHAT and CDR2 FQNNGV. Trimming removed 6 bases at V and 5 bases at J, with 13 bases between. In DNA, the CDR3 is TGTGCCAGCAGTTACGGGACAAATTATGGCTACACCTTC. This codes for CASSYGTNYGYTF.

This chain uses TRBV15 with TRBJ2-3, with TRBD2 matching 8 bases. CDR1 is LNHNV, CDR2 YYDKDF, per germline (reference sequence). The CDR3 contains 15 residues. Losses at the gene ends were 3 bases for V and 0 bases for J; bases not matched to a gene: 2. The CDR3 loop reads CATSSSGISTDTQYF. The DNA of the CDR3 is TGTGCCACCAGCAGTAGCGGGATTAGCACAGATACGCAGTATTTT.

Only a few counts were recorded for this clone. V is TRBV27 and J is TRBJ2-3, with 13 bases identical to TRBD2. Germline V gene data show CDR1 as MNHEY and CDR2 as SMNVEV (reference sequence). There are 17 residues in the CDR3. Trimming at V came to 5 bases and at J to 1 base, leaving 6 bases not matched to a gene. The CDR3 region has the DNA TGTGCCAGCAGTCGGACTAGCGGGAGCTGGGGCACAGATACGCAGTATTTT. Protein: CASSRTSGSWGTDTQYF.

The table lists this clone with a few counts. V and J are TRBV10-1 and TRBJ1-2, with TRBD1 identical over 7 bases. Trimming cost V 3 bases and J 5 bases; bases outside gene matches: 3. This CDR3 comprises 13 residues. Looked up from germline, CDR1 is WNHNN and CDR2 is SYGVQD (reference sequence). The DNA of the CDR3 is TGCGCCAGCAGTGACAAGACAGGGTATGGCTACACCTTC. Amino acids: CASSDKTGYGYTF.

The chain carries TRBV27 and TRBJ1-2; D is undetermined. Germline V lookup: CDR1 MNHEY, CDR2 SMNVEV (reference sequence). The CDR3 spans 14 residues. Trimming removed 2 bases at V and 5 bases at J, with 12 bases between. This chain's CDR3 is CASSLRPGLYGYTF. Written as DNA, the CDR3 is TGTGCCAGCAGTTTACGCCCCGGGTTGTATGGCTACACCTTC.

The chain uses TRBV9 and TRBJ2-2, with a possible D match to TRBD2 (5 bases). The V gene lost 3 bases and the J gene lost 6 bases, with 18 bases spanning the gap. Germline V gene sequence: CDR1 SGDLS, CDR2 YYNGEE. The CDR3 is 16 residues long. In nucleotides, the CDR3 is TGTGCCAGCAGCGCCTTCTTAACTAGTTGGGCCGGGGAGCTGTTTTTT. Protein: CASSAFLTSWAGELFF.

The chain combines TRBV7-9 with TRBJ2-7, with D unclear. Germline CDR1 reads SEHNR; CDR2 reads FQNEAQ (reference sequence). V dropped 2 bases and J dropped 6 bases, with 11 bases sitting between them. The CDR3 length is 13 residues. The DNA of the CDR3 is TGTGCCAGCAGCTTATTCTGGTCCGGCGAGCAGTACTTC. Protein sequence: CASSLFWSGEQYF. Full variable domain (remainder filled in from reference TRBV7-9 and TRBJ2-7): DTGVSQNPRHKITKRGQNVTFRCDPISEHNRLYWYRQTLGQGPEFLTYFQNEAQLEKSRLLSDRFSAERPKGSFSTLEIQRTEQGDSAMYLCASSLFWSGEQYFGPGTRLTVT.

A single count supports this clone. The chain uses TRBV7-9 and TRBJ2-3; 9 bases map to TRBD2. The CDR3 covers 19 residues. Per the germline V gene, CDR1 is SEHNR and CDR2 is FQNEAQ (reference sequence). After removal of 5 bases from V and 5 bases from J, the junction contained 20 bases not matched to a gene. The CDR3, as DNA: TGTGCCAGCAGCCCCCGAGAGGTACGGGCGGGGGGGCCGGAAGATACGCAGTATTTT. It encodes CASSPREVRAGGPEDTQYF.

The chain is built from TRBV9 and TRBJ1-1, with 12 nucleotides matching TRBD1. Trimming removed 10 bases from V and 5 bases from J; junction bases left unmatched: 12. This CDR3 region has 15 residues. Germline loops: CDR1 SGDLS, CDR2 YYNGEE. The CDR3 sequence: CARTRDRGPGTEAFF. The CDR3 bases are TGTGCCCGAACCCGGGACAGGGGGCCTGGGACTGAAGCTTTCTTT.

The chain uses TRBV4-2 and TRBJ1-4; D is uncertain. The germline V and J ends were trimmed by 1 base and 5 bases, with 14 bases remaining between them. Germline V gene data show CDR1 as LGHNA and CDR2 as YNFKEQ. The CDR3 length is 16 residues. Written as DNA, the CDR3 is TGTGCCAGCAGCCAAGTAGGTCTCGGGGAAAATGAAAAACTGTTTTTT. Encoded protein: CASSQVGLGENEKLFF.

This clone was seen a few times. The V call is TRBV2, the J call TRBJ1-2; TRBD1 matches at 7 bases. V shed 6 bases, J shed 7 bases, and the junction held 8 bases outside the gene matches. The CDR3 loop spans 13 amino acids. The germline gives CDR1 SNHLY, CDR2 FYNNEI. The CDR3 spells CASSAGDSLGYTF. CDR3 coding DNA: TGTGCCAGCAGCGCCGGGGACAGCCTTGGCTACACCTTC.

This chain joins TRBV5-1 and TRBJ2-2; TRBD1 matches at 9 bases. Germline loops: CDR1 SGHRS, CDR2 YFSETQ. This CDR3 is built from 15 residues. Unmatched junction bases numbered 6, after V lost 4 bases and J lost 5 bases. The CDR3 sequence: CASSGGQGQTGELFF. In nucleotides, the CDR3 is TGCGCCAGCAGCGGCGGACAGGGGCAAACCGGGGAGCTGTTTTTT.

The chain has TRBV19 and TRBJ2-1, with D tentatively TRBD1 (5 bases). The CDR3 length is 16 residues. Trimming left V 6 bases short and J 0 bases short, with 15 bases between. The germline V gene encodes CDR1 LNHDA and CDR2 SQIVND (reference sequence). The DNA of the CDR3 is TGTGCCAGTAGAACTTCAGGGATAAGCTCCTACAATGAGCAGTTCTTC. This codes for CASRTSGISSYNEQFF.

V and J are TRBV4-1 and TRBJ2-3, with D possibly matching TRBD2 (6 bases). The CDR3 sequence is 16 residues long. V lost 4 bases and J 2 bases, leaving 16 bases between the germline ends. Germline CDR1 and CDR2: MGHRA and YSYEKL. The CDR3 is CASSPPSAPPTDTQYF. The CDR3 nucleotides are TGCGCCAGCAGCCCCCCTAGCGCCCCTCCCACAGATACGCAGTATTTT.

The chain links TRBV28 to TRBJ1-2; D perhaps matches TRBD1 (6 bases). This CDR3 has 16 amino acids. Germline V gives CDR1 MDHEN, CDR2 SYDVKM. V lost 1 base, J lost 1 base, and 13 bases lay in between. Here the CDR3 reads CASSLSGTRLNYGYTF. CDR3 coding DNA: TGTGCCAGCAGTTTATCGGGGACACGTCTTAACTATGGCTACACCTTC.